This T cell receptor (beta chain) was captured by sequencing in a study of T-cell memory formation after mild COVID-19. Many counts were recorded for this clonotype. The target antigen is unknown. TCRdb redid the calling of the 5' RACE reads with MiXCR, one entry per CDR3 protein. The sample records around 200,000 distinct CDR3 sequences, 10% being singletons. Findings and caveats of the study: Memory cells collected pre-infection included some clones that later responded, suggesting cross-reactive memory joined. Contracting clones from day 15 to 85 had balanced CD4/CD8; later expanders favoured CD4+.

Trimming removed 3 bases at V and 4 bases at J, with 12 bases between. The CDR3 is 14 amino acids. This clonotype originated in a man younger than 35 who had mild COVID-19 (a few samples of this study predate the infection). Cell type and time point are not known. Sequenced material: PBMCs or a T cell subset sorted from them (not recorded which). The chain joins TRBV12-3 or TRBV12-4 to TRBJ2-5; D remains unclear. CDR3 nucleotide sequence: TGTGCCAGCAGTTTGAATCAGCCGCGAGAGACCCAGTACTTC. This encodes CASSLNQPRETQYF.